This TCR beta chain was retrieved from a study of cytotoxic CD8 clonotypes in ibrutinib-treated CLL. Study summary: Response samples came after a median 12 months of treatment, range 6 to 36. Study results and limitations: Under therapy, public clonotypes either contracted or stayed stable, and they were uncommon. Clonality correlated strongly with circulating CD8+ T cells and exceeded age-matched healthy donors at baseline.

The CDR3 extends over 14 amino acids. V lost 2 bases, J lost 3 bases, and 2 bases stayed unmatched. Germline values: CDR1 SGHRS, CDR2 YFSETQ. The table lists this clone with a count of one. Its antigen is unknown. The identical CDR3 is also encoded by other nucleotide sequences in the sample. The planned depth of sequencing spanned 1 in 200,000 to 1 in 1 million T cells. Assay: immunoSEQ multiplex PCR; the TCRdb copy retains only in-frame clones and omits some. The sample has approximately 320,000 clones, 67% seen once. The V and J genes are TRBV5-1 and TRBJ2-5; 9 positions match TRBD2. Material: PBMCs, obtained after 36 months of ibrutinib treatment. The receptor comes from a human donor with chronic lymphocytic leukemia. The CDR3 DNA follows: TGCGCCAGCAGCTTTAGCGGGGGTGAAGAGACCCAGTACTTC. Amino acids: CASSFSGGEETQYF.